Below are 31 T cell receptor beta chains sequenced from a single sample in a study of shared clonotypes between healthy human individuals. Some clones are missing from TCRdb's copy, which holds only in-frame ones; the method was immunoSEQ multiplex PCR. Among 850,000 to 1,100,000 clones listed, roughly 77% were seen once. Source material: memory CD4+ T cells from PBMCs. Noted subset: CD45RA-negative fraction. All receptors come from a man aged 18 to 29 in good health. Some clones in this sample may be carry-over from other donors' samples.

This clone came up a few times. This chain connects TRBV4-3 to TRBJ1-2; 9 nucleotides align to TRBD1. The V gene end was trimmed by 3 bases and the J gene end by 7 bases; junction bases not matched to a gene: 15. Germline V gene data show CDR1 as LGHNA and CDR2 as YSLEER. This CDR3 is 17 amino acids long. The CDR3 DNA reads TGCGCCAGCAGCCAGGCCCCCAGGGGGACAGGGCGCAGTGGCTACACCTTC. It codes for CASSQAPRGTGRSGYTF.

The V and J genes are TRBV7-9 and TRBJ2-7; no clear D. The CDR3 length is 16 residues. CDR1 and CDR2 from the germline V gene are SEHNR and FQNEAQ (reference sequence). V lost 5 bases and J lost 0, with 17 bases in between. The CDR3 here is CASSRPGRDLSYEQYF. DNA of the CDR3: TGTGCCAGCAGCCGGCCCGGTAGGGATCTCTCCTACGAGCAGTACTTC.

With respect to this clone: The germline gene is not matched at one end of the junction; a read error may be the cause. The rearrangement joins TRBV9 to TRBJ2-3; 7 bases fit TRBD2. This CDR3 is built from 17 residues. The V gene's germline CDR1 is SGDLS and CDR2 YYNGEE. The CDR3 reads CANSEDPSGPSTDTQYF. The CDR3 region has the DNA TGTGCCAACAGCGAGGACCCTAGCGGTCCAAGCACAGATACGCAGTATTTT.

The chain employs TRBV6-1 and TRBJ2-5, with 8 bases aligning to TRBD2. The J segment lost 4 bases and the V segment lost 6 bases, leaving 7 bases of the junction unmatched. CDR1 is MNHNS, CDR2 SASEGT, per germline. This CDR3 region has 14 residues. The CDR3 DNA follows: TGTGCCAGCAGGGAGCGGGGGATTAGAGAGACCCAGTACTTC. It specifies CASRERGIRETQYF.

This clone has only a few counts. The chain combines TRBV2 with TRBJ2-7, with 10 bases fitting TRBD1. CDR1 and CDR2 (germline): SNHLY, FYNNEI. V trimming: 5 bases; J trimming: 5 bases; junction bases outside the gene matches: 6. The CDR3 runs 14 residues. CDR3 loop: CASSLGQGIHEQYF. DNA for the CDR3: TGTGCCAGCAGTTTGGGACAGGGGATACACGAGCAGTACTTC.

CDR3 coding DNA: TGCAGCGGTAGCGAGGGGAATTACAATGAGCAGTTCTTC. As protein: CSGSEGNYNEQFF. The V call is TRBV29-1, the J call TRBJ2-1; D may be TRBD1 or TRBD2 (5 bases each). The CDR3 sequence is 13 residues long. V lost 7 bases and J lost 4, with 14 bases in between. CDR1 and CDR2 from the germline V gene are SQVTM and ANQGSEA.

This sequence joins TRBV27 and TRBJ2-5; D possibly corresponds to TRBD1 (7 bases). TRBJ2-7 explains the end of the DNA better; the J call may be wrong. Germline V gene sequence: CDR1 MNHEY, CDR2 SMNVEV (reference sequence). CDR3 size: 14 residues. The CDR3 DNA is TGTGCCAGCACCCCAGGGGGGACTTCCTACGAGCAGTACTTC. Protein: CASTPGGTSYEQYF.

The rearrangement joins TRBV7-9 to TRBJ1-5, with 8 bases aligning to TRBD1. Germline V lookup: CDR1 SEHNR, CDR2 FQNEAQ (reference sequence). This CDR3 comprises 17 residues. V shed 5 bases and J 0 bases; nucleotides not matched to a gene: 9. CDR3 coding DNA: TGTGCCAGCAGCCCCCTGGGACAGGAATATAGCAATCAGCCCCAGCATTTT. Its translation is CASSPLGQEYSNQPQHF.

This clone was recorded only once. The chain combines TRBV6-1 with TRBJ1-1; 8 bases agree with TRBD1. This CDR3 has 14 residues. Germline CDR1 and CDR2: MNHNS and SASEGT. V lost 5 bases to trimming and J lost 4 bases; unmatched junction nucleotides: 6. The CDR3: CASSTDRGGTEAFF. The CDR3 DNA is TGTGCCAGCAGTACCGACAGGGGCGGCACTGAAGCTTTCTTT.

The V and J genes are TRBV19 and TRBJ2-7; 8 positions match TRBD2. The CDR3 sequence is 14 residues long. Germline loops: CDR1 LNHDA, CDR2 SQIVND (reference sequence). Trimming cost V 5 bases and J 3 bases; bases outside gene matches: 6. CDR3 nucleotides: TGTGCCAGTAGTTCCGGGACTAGAATCTACGAGCAGTACTTC. This codes for CASSSGTRIYEQYF.

This clone was seen a handful of times. V and J are TRBV11-3 and TRBJ2-5; TRBD2 matches at 12 bases. This CDR3 region has 17 residues. In germline, CDR1 is SGHNT, CDR2 YENEEA. The V segment lost 1 base and the J segment 4 bases; nucleotides outside the gene matches: 7. The CDR3 sequence is CASSLGLAGEVAETQYF. The CDR3 DNA reads as TGTGCCAGCAGCTTAGGACTAGCGGGAGAGGTGGCAGAGACCCAGTACTTC. Full variable domain (outside the CDR3, taken from reference TRBV11-3 and TRBJ2-5): EAGVVQSPRYKIIEKKQPVAFWCNPISGHNTLYWYLQNLGQGPELLIRYENEEAVDDSQLPKDRFSAERLKGVDSTLKIQPAELGDSAVYLCASSLGLAGEVAETQYFGPGTRLLVL.

The rearrangement uses TRBV30 and TRBJ2-1; D is undetermined. In germline, CDR1 is GTSNPN, CDR2 SVGIG (reference sequence). V lost 5 bases and J lost 8, with 19 bases in between. The CDR3 totals 14 residues. CDR3 protein: CAWSSGKTGHEQFF. The DNA of the CDR3 is TGTGCCTGGTCGTCCGGTAAAACTGGACATGAGCAGTTCTTC. Combining the CDR3 with reference TRBV30 and TRBJ2-1 gives the whole variable domain SQTIHQWPATLVQPVGSPLSLECTVEGTSNPNLYWYRQAAGRGLQLLFYSVGIGQISSEVPQNLSASRPQDRQFILSSKKLLLSDSGFYLCAWSSGKTGHEQFFGPGTRLTVL.

This clone was detected once. The chain links TRBV6-4 to TRBJ2-7; TRBD2 aligns across 13 bases. Germline V lookup: CDR1 MRHNA, CDR2 SNTAGT. The CDR3 covers 18 residues. V shed 0 bases, J shed 0 bases, and the junction held 5 bases outside the gene matches. The CDR3 bases are TGTGCCAGCAGTGACTCGAAACTAGCGGGAGGGCCCTCCTACGAGCAGTACTTC. Amino acid sequence: CASSDSKLAGGPSYEQYF.

This sequence joins TRBV19 and TRBJ1-1; tentative D call: TRBD1 (6 bases). V was shortened by 5 bases and J by 3 bases, with 19 bases between the two germline ends. Germline assignment: CDR1 LNHDA and CDR2 SQIVND (reference sequence). The CDR3 is 16 residues long. This chain's CDR3 is CASSSGVGGTDTEAFF. CDR3 in DNA: TGTGCCAGTAGTTCAGGGGTAGGAGGGACCGACACTGAAGCTTTCTTT. Supplemented by reference TRBV19 and TRBJ1-1, the full variable domain reads DGGITQSPKYLFRKEGQNVTLSCEQNLNHDAMYWYRQDPGQGLRLIYYSQIVNDFQKGDIAEGYSVSREKKESFPLTVTSAQKNPTAFYLCASSSGVGGTDTEAFFGQGTRLTVV.

A remark on this clone: The junction shows a germline mismatch at one end, possibly a read error. The CDR3: CASSRDSHNEQFF. For the CDR3, the DNA is TGTGCCAGCAGCCGGGACTCCCACAATGAGCAGTTCTTC. V gene TRBV7-3 combines with J gene TRBJ2-1, with D maybe TRBD2 (6 bases). The CDR3 extends over 13 amino acids. CDR1 and CDR2 (germline): SGHTA, FQGTGA. Supplemented by reference TRBV7-3 and TRBJ2-1, the full variable domain reads GAGVSQTPSNKVTEKGKYVELRCDPISGHTALYWYRQSLGQGPEFLIYFQGTGAADDSGLPNDRFFAVRPEGSVSTLKIQRTERGDSAVYLCASSRDSHNEQFFGPGTRLTVL.

The J gene is TRBJ2-3, the V gene TRBV5-4; tentative D call: TRBD2 (7 bases). Germline CDR1 is SGHNT and CDR2 is YYREEE (reference sequence). The CDR3 consists of 15 residues. V lost 3 bases to trimming and J lost 1 base, with 12 bases between them. CDR3 region: CASSWGGSGTDTQYF. The CDR3 region has the DNA TGTGCCAGCAGCTGGGGGGGCTCGGGCACAGATACGCAGTATTTT.

The CDR3 coding sequence is TGTGCGATAGGGGGACACCCCTACGAGCAGTACTTC. Encoded protein: CAIGGHPYEQYF. V usage is TRBV28 and J usage is TRBJ2-7; tentatively, D is TRBD1 (6 bases). CDR3 size: 12 residues. Per the germline V gene, CDR1 is MDHEN and CDR2 is SYDVKM.

The chain has TRBV6-1 and TRBJ2-1; D remains unclear. The CDR3 totals 14 residues. Germline V lookup: CDR1 MNHNS, CDR2 SASEGT. Trimming stripped 0 bases from V and 4 bases from J, with 7 bases between. The CDR3 protein is CASSEAVAYNEQFF. CDR3 DNA sequence: TGTGCCAGCAGTGAAGCAGTGGCATACAATGAGCAGTTCTTC.

This rearrangement joins TRBV7-8 to TRBJ1-2; D possibly corresponds to TRBD1 (6 bases). The V gene's germline CDR1 is SGHVS and CDR2 FQNEAQ. The V gene lost 3 bases and the J gene lost 6 bases, with 14 bases spanning the gap. The CDR3 runs 14 residues. In DNA form, the CDR3 reads TGTGCCAGCAGCTTCGGGGGCAGGGAGGATGGCTACACCTTC. Encoded protein: CASSFGGREDGYTF. Using reference TRBV7-8 and TRBJ1-2 for the parts outside the CDR3, the full variable domain is GAGVSQSPRYKVAKRGQDVALRCDPISGHVSLFWYQQALGQGPEFLTYFQNEAQLDKSGLPSDRFFAERPEGSVSTLKIQRTQQEDSAVYLCASSFGGREDGYTFGSGTRLTVV.

This clone has a handful of counts. The rearrangement uses TRBV6-1 and TRBJ2-2; D is possibly TRBD1 (5 bases). Germline-derived CDR1 and CDR2 are MNHNS and SASEGT. This CDR3 contains 15 residues. The ends were cut back, 5 bases at V and 1 base at J, with 11 bases in the middle. The CDR3 DNA reads TGTGCCAGCAGTTTAACCGGACAGAACACCGGGGAGCTGTTTTTT. Protein: CASSLTGQNTGELFF.

The chain uses TRBV30 and TRBJ2-3; D gene unclear. Germline CDR1 is GTSNPN and CDR2 is SVGIG (reference sequence). V was pared by 2 bases and J by 3 bases, with 6 bases between. The CDR3 runs 12 residues. The CDR3 coding sequence is TGTGCCTGGAGTTCCCAGACAGATACGCAGTATTTT. The encoded protein is CAWSSQTDTQYF.

This chain connects TRBV28 to TRBJ1-1, with no clear D. Germline V CDR1 and CDR2: MDHEN, SYDVKM. CDR3 length equals 15 residues. V lost 1 base and J lost 7, with 16 bases in between. The CDR3 loop is CASSLSLGFWDEAFF. The CDR3, as DNA: TGTGCCAGCAGTTTATCTTTGGGGTTCTGGGATGAAGCTTTCTTT. Full variable domain (missing parts from reference TRBV28 and TRBJ1-1): DVKVTQSSRYLVKRTGEKVFLECVQDMDHENMFWYRQDPGLGLRLIYFSYDVKMKEKGDIPEGYSVSREKKERFSLILESASTNQTSMYLCASSLSLGFWDEAFFGQGTRLTVV.

This clone was seen ten or more times. Other DNA sequences in the sample encode the same CDR3. The rearrangement uses TRBV28 and TRBJ1-2; tentatively, D is TRBD1 (6 bases). The CDR3 totals 13 residues. Germline V lookup: CDR1 MDHEN, CDR2 SYDVKM. Trimming removed 8 bases at V and 0 bases at J, with 10 bases between. CDR3 residues: CASRTDANYGYTF. As DNA, the CDR3 is TGTGCCAGCCGGACAGACGCTAACTATGGCTACACCTTC.

The rearrangement uses TRBV6-5 and TRBJ2-4; D not certain. The V end was cut by 7 bases, the J end by 9 bases, with 16 bases between. Germline loops: CDR1 MNHEY, CDR2 SVGAGI. The CDR3 is 13 amino acids. The CDR3 spells CASMIKPSGIQYF. CDR3 DNA: TGTGCCAGCATGATTAAGCCTTCTGGCATTCAGTACTTC.

V is TRBV30 and J is TRBJ1-2, with D hard to call. The CDR3 is made up of 14 amino acids. The germline CDR1 and CDR2 sequences are GTSNPN and SVGIG (reference sequence). The ends were cut back, 4 bases at V and 4 bases at J, with 16 bases in the middle. CDR3: CAWMEGPSPYGYTF. CDR3 coding DNA: TGTGCCTGGATGGAAGGGCCTTCACCCTATGGCTACACCTTC. Full variable domain (outside the CDR3, taken from reference TRBV30 and TRBJ1-2): SQTIHQWPATLVQPVGSPLSLECTVEGTSNPNLYWYRQAAGRGLQLLFYSVGIGQISSEVPQNLSASRPQDRQFILSSKKLLLSDSGFYLCAWMEGPSPYGYTFGSGTRLTVV.

The chain carries TRBV6-6 and TRBJ2-1; D is unclear. Germline CDR1 reads MNHNY; CDR2 reads SVGAGI (reference sequence). The CDR3 runs to 15 residues. Trimming pared 3 bases from V and 6 bases from J, leaving 15 bases between. Here the CDR3 reads CASSYGKGWGNEQFF. DNA for the CDR3: TGTGCCAGCAGTTATGGGAAGGGTTGGGGCAATGAGCAGTTCTTC.

Remarks on this clone: The identical CDR3 is also encoded by other nucleotide sequences in the sample. The chain employs TRBV5-1 and TRBJ2-5; possible D gene TRBD2, 6 bases. The V and J ends lost 0 bases and 5 bases respectively, with 8 bases between them. CDR1 is SGHRS and CDR2 is YFSETQ in the germline V gene. The CDR3 is 13 residues long. CDR3 sequence (DNA): TGCGCCAGCAGCTTGGGCGCGGGGGAGACCCAGTACTTC. As protein: CASSLGAGETQYF.

The gene calls are TRBV28 and TRBJ1-3; unclear D gene. Deletions cut 4 bases from V and 2 bases from J, with 9 bases between. Per germline, CDR1 MDHEN and CDR2 SYDVKM. The CDR3 is made up of 14 amino acids. The DNA for the CDR3 is TGTGCCAGCAGTTCCGGAGCCCCTGGAAACACCATATATTTT. This sequence encodes CASSSGAPGNTIYF.

V usage is TRBV6-5 and J usage is TRBJ1-3, with TRBD1 identical over 7 bases. The CDR3 is made up of 14 amino acids. CDR1 is MNHEY, CDR2 SVGAGI, per germline. V was pared by 2 bases and J by 4 bases, with 2 bases of the junction left unmatched. This CDR3 is CASSYTDRGNTIYF. The CDR3 DNA is TGTGCCAGCAGTTACACGGACAGGGGAAACACCATATATTTT.

In this sample, this clone turned up once. The rearrangement links TRBV15 to TRBJ2-7, with no clear D. The CDR3 has 13 residues. Germline V lookup: CDR1 LNHNV, CDR2 YYDKDF (reference sequence). Deletions cut 1 base from V and 3 bases from J, with 7 bases between. This CDR3 is CATSRGLGYEQYF. The CDR3 region has the DNA TGTGCCACCAGCAGAGGATTAGGCTACGAGCAGTACTTC.

The chain is built from TRBV18 and TRBJ1-2; perhaps TRBD1 as D (6 bases). V dropped 0 bases and J dropped 8 bases, with 16 bases sitting between them. This CDR3 is built from 15 residues. Germline CDR1 reads KGHSH; CDR2 reads LQKENI. In DNA, the CDR3 is TGTGCCAGCTCACCACCGTCTTTGGGGGGCCTCGGCTACACCTTC. Translating gives CASSPPSLGGLGYTF.